Below are 6 T cell receptor beta chains sequenced from a single sample in a study of cytomegalovirus exposure and HLA in healthy donors. The PCR used 60 Vbeta and 13 Jbeta primers. Measured with immunoSEQ multiplex PCR; TCRdb has only the in-frame clones, and not every one. The sample contains approximately 190,000 clones, approximately 82% of which appear only once. Sequencing input: PBMCs. These receptors came from a man between 35 and 55 years old in good health and CMV-seropositive.

V gene TRBV7-6 combines with J gene TRBJ2-5; the D gene is possibly TRBD2 (6 bases). CDR1 SGHVS and CDR2 FNYEAQ come from the germline V gene. V was shortened by 5 bases and J by 3 bases, with 13 bases between the two germline ends. The CDR3 has 14 amino acids. CDR3 sequence reads: CASSPGTWKETQYF. CDR3 sequence (DNA): TGTGCCAGCAGCCCCGGGACTTGGAAAGAGACCCAGTACTTC.

The rearrangement uses TRBV19 and TRBJ2-5; TRBD1 matches 8 bases. This CDR3 is built from 14 residues. Germline V gene sequence: CDR1 LNHDA, CDR2 SQIVND (reference sequence). Trimming removed 2 bases from V and 5 bases from J; junction bases left unmatched: 4. The CDR3 nucleotides are TGTGCCAGTAGTATACAGGGGGCTCGGGAGACCCAGTACTTC. It yields the protein CASSIQGARETQYF.

This clone was seen once. The chain joins TRBV28 to TRBJ1-1; D ambiguous. Trimming removed 5 bases from V and 2 bases from J, with 9 bases in between. Per the germline V gene, CDR1 is MDHEN and CDR2 is SYDVKM. The CDR3 has 13 amino acids. CDR3 loop: CASSVTPNTEAFF. The CDR3 nucleotides read TGTGCCAGCAGTGTTACACCCAACACTGAAGCTTTCTTT.

This chain uses TRBV5-1 with TRBJ2-6; tentatively, D is TRBD2 (5 bases). The length of the CDR3 is 17 residues. Trimming left V 3 bases short and J 3 bases short, with 16 bases between. The germline V gene encodes CDR1 SGHRS and CDR2 YFSETQ. The DNA for the CDR3 is TGCGCCAGCAGCTGGGAGACCGGGCTCGGTGGGGCCAACGTCCTGACTTTC. It is translated as CASSWETGLGGANVLTF.

The V and J genes are TRBV9 and TRBJ2-7; 12 bases match TRBD2. The DNA matches TRBJ2-5 better at its end, which makes the J call doubtful. The CDR3 covers 15 residues. Germline V gene data show CDR1 as SGDLS and CDR2 as YYNGEE. CDR3 nucleotides: TGTGCCAGCAGCTGGACTAGCGGGAACCAAGAGACCCAGTACTTC. Translating it yields CASSWTSGNQETQYF.

The chain carries TRBV7-2 and TRBJ2-3; the D gene is possibly TRBD1 (6 bases). CDR3 length: 15 amino acids. CDR1 is SGHTA and CDR2 is FQGNSA in the germline V gene. Trimming stripped 1 base from V and 6 bases from J, with 14 bases between. CDR3 DNA: TGTGCCAGCAGCTTAGACAGGGTAGGCTCGGATACGCAGTATTTT. It codes for CASSLDRVGSDTQYF.